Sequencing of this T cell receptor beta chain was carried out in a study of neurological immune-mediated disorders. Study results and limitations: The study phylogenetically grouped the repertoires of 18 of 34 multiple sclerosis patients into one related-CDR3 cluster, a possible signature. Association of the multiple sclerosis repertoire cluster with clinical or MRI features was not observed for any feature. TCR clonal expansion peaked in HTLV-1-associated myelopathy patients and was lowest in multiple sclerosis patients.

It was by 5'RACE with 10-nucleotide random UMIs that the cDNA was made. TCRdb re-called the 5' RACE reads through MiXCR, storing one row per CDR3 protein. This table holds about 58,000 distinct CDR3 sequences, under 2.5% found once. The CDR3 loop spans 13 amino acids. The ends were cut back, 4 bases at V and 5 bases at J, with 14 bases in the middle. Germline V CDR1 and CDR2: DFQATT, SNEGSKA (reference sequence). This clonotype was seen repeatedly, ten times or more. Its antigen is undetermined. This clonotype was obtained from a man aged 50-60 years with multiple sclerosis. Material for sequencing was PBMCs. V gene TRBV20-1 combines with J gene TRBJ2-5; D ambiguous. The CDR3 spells CSATGPPVETQYF. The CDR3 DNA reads TGCAGTGCTACTGGCCCGCCCGTGGAGACCCAGTACTTC.